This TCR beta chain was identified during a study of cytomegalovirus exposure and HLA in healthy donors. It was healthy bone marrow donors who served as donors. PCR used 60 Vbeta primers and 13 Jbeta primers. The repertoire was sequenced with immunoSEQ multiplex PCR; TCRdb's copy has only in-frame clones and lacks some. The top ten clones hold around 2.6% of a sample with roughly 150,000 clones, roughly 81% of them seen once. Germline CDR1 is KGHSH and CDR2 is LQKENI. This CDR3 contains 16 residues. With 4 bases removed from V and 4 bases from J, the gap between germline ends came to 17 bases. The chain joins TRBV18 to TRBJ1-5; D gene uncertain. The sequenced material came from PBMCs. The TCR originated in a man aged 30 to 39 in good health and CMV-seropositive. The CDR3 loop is CASSRGSLLTNQPQHF. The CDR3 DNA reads TGTGCCAGCTCACGCGGCAGCCTACTAACTAATCAGCCCCAGCATTTT.